This T cell receptor beta chain comes out of a study of neoadjuvant anti-PD-1 for oral cavity cancer. Across the whole study: Patients mostly received three to four biweekly nivolumab doses at 3 mg/kg before surgery. Findings and caveats of the study: Greater tumor shrinkage accompanied bigger post-treatment sizes of preexisting clones.

Only in-frame clones appear in the TCRdb table, and some are missing; sequencing was by immunoSEQ multiplex PCR. The table has around 35,000 clones, 38% seen once; the top ten hold approximately 16%. V was pared by 5 bases and J by 4 bases, with 9 bases of the junction left unmatched. This CDR3 region has 16 residues. Germline V lookup: CDR1 MDHEN, CDR2 SYDVKM. As to time point: after neoadjuvant nivolumab, at surgical resection. These oral cavity squamous cell carcinomas were HPV-negative and locally advanced. Notes on this clone: What it recognizes is unknown.

The sequence was obtained from a person aged 40 to 85 with oral cavity squamous cell carcinoma. The J gene is TRBJ2-1, the V gene TRBV28; 9 positions match TRBD2. The input for sequencing was tumor tissue, taken after nivolumab (anti-PD-1) treatment. CDR3 DNA: TGTGCCAGCAGTCCTACTAGCGGGCGGAGGTACAATGAGCAGTTCTTC. Translation: CASSPTSGRRYNEQFF.